A selection of T cell receptor beta chains follows, all from one sample in a study of T-cell reconstitution after alpha-beta-depleted transplantation in children. Using its own MiXCR run on the PCR reads, TCRdb lists one record per CDR3 protein. The repertoire consists of fewer than 700,000 distinct CDR3 sequences, with 10% to 15% occurring once and the leading ten covering around 2.2%. Here the sequenced sample was PBMCs, mostly from graft donor cells, taken 360 days after TCRalphabeta/CD19-depleted stem cell transplant. The origin of the receptors is a male patient younger than 18 who had a stem cell transplant for acute myeloid leukemia, so the T cells may come from the graft donor. Both conserved end residues are part of each CDR3. Size is stated for part of the rows, as once, few or many counts, or as a class when the clone is expanded.

v_gene	abundance	CDR3aa
TRBV27	few	CASSLYRGSPLHF
TRBV20-1	few	CSASLVGEAFF
TRBV7-9	-	CASRGKDTQYF
TRBV12-3/TRBV12-4	few	CASSSPLTEGGETQYF
TRBV12-3/TRBV12-4	-	CASSRLNRGNTIYF
TRBV12-3/TRBV12-4	-	CASSQTSGSRNEQFF
TRBV19	-	CASSPGQWGETQYF
TRBV6-2/TRBV6-3	many	CASSYPDSHPYEQYF
TRBV28	few	CASSRTGWGEQYF
TRBV5-4	many	CASSLRLGRSYEQYF
TRBV20-1	-	CSKNLAVEETQYF
TRBV27	-	CASTPLGADTQYF
TRBV11-1	few	CASTRRNLPRGNEQFF
TRBV6-1	few	CASTQPTSSGPYNEQFF
TRBV3-1	many	CASSQRGTSGRIGLQFF
TRBV6-2/TRBV6-3	many	CASIRAGGLQETQYF
TRBV20-1	many	CSARDRGGIYNEQFF
TRBV5-1	-	CASSFDLDTQYF
TRBV28	many	CASSPLGQYTGELFF
TRBV6-5	few	CASSSIPLAGASAARHYF
TRBV7-2	many	CASSLTSTGYEQYF
TRBV28	many	CASSTGAAISTDTQYF
TRBV6-1	-	CASSPGLGPNEQFF
TRBV25-1	many	CASSADRGGETQYF
TRBV28	many	CASSPRAGVAKNIQYF
TRBV28	few	CASSPRAFPSPKFF
TRBV9	-	CASSPSGTEYEQYF
TRBV28	few	CASPPGTGHTVGKNIQYF
TRBV5-1	few	CASSSGLAGVWELFF
TRBV28	few	CASTPGGSLSYEQYF
TRBV28	-	CASSLGGSTYTEAFF
TRBV20-1	many	CSARSGENEQFF
TRBV7-3	-	CACGGSGTGGLNTGELFF
TRBV4-3	-	CASSQDFSPTSGPNTDTQYF
TRBV9	few	CASSVGEWGTYNEQFF
TRBV4-3	-	CASSQDSGSITDTQYF
TRBV19	few	CASSTPDTQETQYF
TRBV25-1	-	CASSESIHLPKGNEQFF
TRBV7-3	-	CASSADRGSGNTIYF
TRBV30	-	CAWREVDGGTNEKLFF
TRBV20-1	few	CSARGPRVQETQYF
TRBV12-3/TRBV12-4	many	CASSLSDTDTQYF